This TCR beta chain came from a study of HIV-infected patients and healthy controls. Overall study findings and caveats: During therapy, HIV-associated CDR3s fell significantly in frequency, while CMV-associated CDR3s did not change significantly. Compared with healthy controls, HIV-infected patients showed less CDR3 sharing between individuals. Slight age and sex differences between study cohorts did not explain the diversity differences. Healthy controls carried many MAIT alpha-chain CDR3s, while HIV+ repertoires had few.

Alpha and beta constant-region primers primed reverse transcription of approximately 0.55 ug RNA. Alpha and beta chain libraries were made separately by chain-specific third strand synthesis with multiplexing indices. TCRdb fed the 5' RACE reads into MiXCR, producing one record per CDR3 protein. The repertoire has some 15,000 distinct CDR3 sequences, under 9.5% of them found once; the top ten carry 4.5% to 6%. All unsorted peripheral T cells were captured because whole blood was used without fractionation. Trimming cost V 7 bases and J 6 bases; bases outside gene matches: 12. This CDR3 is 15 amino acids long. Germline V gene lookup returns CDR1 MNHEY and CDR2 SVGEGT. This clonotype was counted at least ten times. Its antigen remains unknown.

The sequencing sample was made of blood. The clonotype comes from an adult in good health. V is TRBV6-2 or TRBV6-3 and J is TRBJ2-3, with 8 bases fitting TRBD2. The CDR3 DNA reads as TGTGCCAGCACCCTCGCCGGGAGGGTGAGGGATACGCAGTATTTT. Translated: CASTLAGRVRDTQYF.